This is a list of T cell receptor beta chains from one sample in a study of cytotoxic CD8 clonotypes in ibrutinib-treated CLL. Generated by immunoSEQ multiplex PCR, the TCRdb table keeps only in-frame clones and is missing some. This repertoire shows around 77,000 clones, around 80% found once; its top ten account for roughly 7.5%. Sequences were derived from PBMCs, sampled at disease progression, from a patient treated with ibrutinib. The receptors derive from a human donor with chronic lymphocytic leukemia. Each CDR3 is given with its conserved first and last residue. The order of the fields is clone size, V gene, D gene, J gene, CDR3 DNA, CDR3 protein. The D gene is left open where the match is weak. Size tells how often a clone was seen (once, few, many) or the class of an expanded clone, and some rows leave it out.

clone_size: NA
v_call: TRBV5-1
d_call: TRBD1
j_call: TRBJ1-6
cdr3_nt: TGCGCCAGCAGCCAGGGGGGGAGATATTCACCCCTCCACTTT
cdr3_aa: CASSQGGRYSPLHF

clone_size: NA
v_call: TRBV19
d_call: NA
j_call: TRBJ1-3
cdr3_nt: TGTGCCAGTAGTAATAAGTTTTTGAGATCACAGTTCTCTGGAAACACCATATATTTT
cdr3_aa: CASSNKFLRSQFSGNTIYF

clone_size: NA
v_call: TRBV7-9
d_call: NA
j_call: TRBJ2-1
cdr3_nt: TGTGCCAGCAGCCCTAGCAGGCGACTAGTAGATCTCAATGAGCAGTTCTTC
cdr3_aa: CASSPSRRLVDLNEQFF

clone_size: NA
v_call: TRBV18
d_call: TRBD1
j_call: TRBJ2-5
cdr3_nt: TGTGCCAGCTCAGGTAACAGGGGAGAGACCCAGTACTTC
cdr3_aa: CASSGNRGETQYF

clone_size: NA
v_call: TRBV6-6
d_call: NA
j_call: TRBJ1-5
cdr3_nt: TGTGCCAGCAGTTACTGGGGTCGGGAGCCCCAGCATTTT
cdr3_aa: CASSYWGREPQHF

clone_size: NA
v_call: TRBV27
d_call: TRBD1
j_call: TRBJ1-5
cdr3_nt: TGTGCCAGCACCGTGAGGGGGCGAAACTTGGGGCCCTCAATTCAGCCCCAGCATTTT
cdr3_aa: CASTVRGRNLGPSIQPQHF

clone_size: NA
v_call: TRBV19
d_call: NA
j_call: TRBJ2-5
cdr3_nt: TGTGCCAGTAGTACTCAAGAGACCCAGTACTTC
cdr3_aa: CASSTQETQYF

clone_size: NA
v_call: TRBV28
d_call: TRBD2
j_call: TRBJ2-3
cdr3_nt: TGTGCCAGCGGGGACTACAACACAGATACGCAGTATTTT
cdr3_aa: CASGDYNTDTQYF

clone_size: NA
v_call: TRBV11-2
d_call: NA
j_call: TRBJ1-1
cdr3_nt: TGTGCCAGCAGCTTAGGCTCAGAACCTTTCTTT
cdr3_aa: CASSLGSEPFF

clone_size: NA
v_call: TRBV7-9
d_call: NA
j_call: TRBJ1-5
cdr3_nt: TGTGCCAGCAGCCAGGGATCGCTCGGCAATCAGCCCCAGCATTTT
cdr3_aa: CASSQGSLGNQPQHF

clone_size: once
v_call: TRBV5-1
d_call: TRBD1
j_call: TRBJ1-1
cdr3_nt: TGCGCCAGCAGGGGACAGGGAATGAACACTGAAGCTTTCTTT
cdr3_aa: CASRGQGMNTEAFF

clone_size: NA
v_call: TRBV4-1
d_call: NA
j_call: TRBJ2-7
cdr3_nt: TGCGCCAGCAGCCAAGGGGGAGCCCCTCTGTACGAGCAGTACTTC
cdr3_aa: CASSQGGAPLYEQYF

clone_size: NA
v_call: TRBV5-1
d_call: TRBD1
j_call: TRBJ2-7
cdr3_nt: TGCGCCAGCAGCCCCGGGACAGTCTACGAGCAGTACTTC
cdr3_aa: CASSPGTVYEQYF

clone_size: NA
v_call: TRBV2
d_call: NA
j_call: TRBJ2-1
cdr3_nt: TGTGCCAGCACCTCAGGGTGGGGGCGGCACAACAATGAGCAGTTCTTC
cdr3_aa: CASTSGWGRHNNEQFF

clone_size: NA
v_call: TRBV5-1
d_call: TRBD2
j_call: TRBJ2-3
cdr3_nt: TGCGCCAGCAGCTTGCAACTAGCGGGAGGCACAGATACGCAGTATTTT
cdr3_aa: CASSLQLAGGTDTQYF

clone_size: NA
v_call: TRBV6-5
d_call: NA
j_call: TRBJ2-1
cdr3_nt: TGTGCCAGCAGTAGAGGGGGAGACTATTTCTTTCAGTTCTTC
cdr3_aa: CASSRGGDYFFQFF

clone_size: NA
v_call: TRBV27
d_call: NA
j_call: TRBJ2-4
cdr3_nt: TGTGCCAGCAGTACCAATACAGGCCCACCTTACTTC
cdr3_aa: CASSTNTGPPYF

clone_size: NA
v_call: TRBV19
d_call: TRBD2
j_call: TRBJ2-7
cdr3_nt: TGTGCCACCGCGGGAGGGACCTACGAGCAGTACTTC
cdr3_aa: CATAGGTYEQYF

clone_size: few
v_call: TRBV9
d_call: NA
j_call: TRBJ2-3
cdr3_nt: TGTGCCAGCAGCTTGGACCACACAGATACGCAGTATTTT
cdr3_aa: CASSLDHTDTQYF

clone_size: NA
v_call: TRBV5-1
d_call: TRBD2
j_call: TRBJ2-7
cdr3_nt: TGCGCCAGCAGCTTGGACGGACTAGCGGGAGTTTACGAGCAGTACTTC
cdr3_aa: CASSLDGLAGVYEQYF

clone_size: once
v_call: TRBV7-9
d_call: NA
j_call: TRBJ1-6
cdr3_nt: TGTGCCAGCAGCATAACACGGGGCGGTTCACCCCTCCACTTT
cdr3_aa: CASSITRGGSPLHF

clone_size: NA
v_call: TRBV4-1
d_call: NA
j_call: TRBJ1-5
cdr3_nt: TGCGCCAGCAGCCAAGACGGACGGGTGAATCAGCCCCAGCATTTT
cdr3_aa: CASSQDGRVNQPQHF

clone_size: NA
v_call: TRBV4-1
d_call: NA
j_call: TRBJ1-4
cdr3_nt: TGCGCCAGCAGCCCCCCTCAGGAAAAACTGTTTTTT
cdr3_aa: CASSPPQEKLFF

clone_size: NA
v_call: TRBV4-1
d_call: NA
j_call: TRBJ2-3
cdr3_nt: TGCGCCAGCAGCCAAGATCTCGCAGGGAGTCTCACAGATACGCAGTATTTT
cdr3_aa: CASSQDLAGSLTDTQYF

clone_size: NA
v_call: TRBV28
d_call: TRBD1
j_call: TRBJ1-5
cdr3_nt: TGTGCCAGCAGCTACGACAGGGTAGGCAATCAGCCCCAGCATTTT
cdr3_aa: CASSYDRVGNQPQHF

clone_size: NA
v_call: TRBV9
d_call: NA
j_call: TRBJ1-2
cdr3_nt: TGTGCCAGCAGCGTAGACCCGGGGGGTTTTAATGGCTACACCTTC
cdr3_aa: CASSVDPGGFNGYTF

clone_size: once
v_call: TRBV27
d_call: TRBD1
j_call: TRBJ2-1
cdr3_nt: TGTGCCAGCAGTGCCAGACAGGGCTTAGATTCCTACAATGAGCAGTTCTTC
cdr3_aa: CASSARQGLDSYNEQFF

clone_size: NA
v_call: TRBV11-3
d_call: NA
j_call: TRBJ1-2
cdr3_nt: TGTGCCAGCAGCTTAACGGGGGAGGATGGCTACACCTTC
cdr3_aa: CASSLTGEDGYTF

clone_size: once
v_call: TRBV28
d_call: NA
j_call: TRBJ1-5
cdr3_nt: TGTGCCAGCAGTTCCTATACCGAATCAGTGGGGGGAAATCAGCCCCAGCATTTT
cdr3_aa: CASSSYTESVGGNQPQHF

clone_size: once
v_call: TRBV9
d_call: NA
j_call: TRBJ2-7
cdr3_nt: TGTGCCAGCAGCGTATCATCAGAAATGCGCGACGAGCAGTACTTC
cdr3_aa: CASSVSSEMRDEQYF

clone_size: NA
v_call: TRBV27
d_call: NA
j_call: TRBJ1-4
cdr3_nt: TGTGCCATCGGACAGAGTAATGAAAAACTGTTTTTT
cdr3_aa: CAIGQSNEKLFF

clone_size: NA
v_call: TRBV9
d_call: NA
j_call: TRBJ2-1
cdr3_nt: TGTGCCAGCACTCCGACGTCGGCGTACAATGAGCAGTTCTTC
cdr3_aa: CASTPTSAYNEQFF

clone_size: NA
v_call: TRBV5-4
d_call: NA
j_call: TRBJ2-2
cdr3_nt: TGTGCCAGCAGCCCCCCGGGACCAAACACCGGGGAGCTGTTTTTT
cdr3_aa: CASSPPGPNTGELFF

clone_size: NA
v_call: TRBV30
d_call: TRBD1
j_call: TRBJ2-3
cdr3_nt: TGTGCCTGGAGTGTACTGACGACAGGGTCAGATACGCAGTATTTT
cdr3_aa: CAWSVLTTGSDTQYF

clone_size: once
v_call: TRBV9
d_call: NA
j_call: TRBJ2-3
cdr3_nt: TGTGCCAGCAGCGTAGCTCCCAGGCCAGATACGCAGTATTTT
cdr3_aa: CASSVAPRPDTQYF

clone_size: NA
v_call: TRBV5-1
d_call: TRBD2
j_call: TRBJ2-2
cdr3_nt: TGCGCCAGCAGCACCGGACTAGCGGCCGGGGAGCTGTTTTTT
cdr3_aa: CASSTGLAAGELFF

clone_size: NA
v_call: TRBV2
d_call: NA
j_call: TRBJ1-1
cdr3_nt: TGTGCCAGCAGGGGACCGGGCCTCGGGGGAGCTTTCTTT
cdr3_aa: CASRGPGLGGAFF

clone_size: NA
v_call: TRBV14
d_call: NA
j_call: TRBJ2-3
cdr3_nt: TGTGCCAGCAGCCAGACGACGGGGCTCTACACAGATACGCAGTATTTT
cdr3_aa: CASSQTTGLYTDTQYF

clone_size: NA
v_call: TRBV7-2
d_call: NA
j_call: TRBJ2-2
cdr3_nt: TGTGCCAGCAGCCGCCCCAGAACTAGGTGGGGCACCGGGGAGCTGTTTTTT
cdr3_aa: CASSRPRTRWGTGELFF

clone_size: NA
v_call: TRBV6-1
d_call: NA
j_call: TRBJ1-2
cdr3_nt: TGTGCCAGCAGTGAAATGGTGTCTAACTATGGCTACACCTTC
cdr3_aa: CASSEMVSNYGYTF